The rows below give T cell receptor beta chains drawn from one sample of a study of tumor and adjacent non-tumor tissue in lung cancer. MiXCR was run by TCRdb on the multiplex PCR reads, yielding one entry per CDR3 protein. Of roughly 65,000 distinct CDR3 sequences in the sample, 60% were seen once. Sequencing was done on a sample of lung tumor tissue. Receptor source: a man aged 50 to 60 with non-small cell lung cancer. CDR3s include the opening cysteine and the closing phenylalanine or tryptophan. A D gene is named only where the DNA matches it firmly. Clone size is not always given. Where it is, it says once, few, many or a class for expanded clones.

d_gene	v_gene	j_gene	abundance	CDR3nt	CDR3aa
-	TRBV7-8	TRBJ2-7	-	TGTGCCAGCAACCCCCAAGACATGACCTACGAGCTGTACTTC	CASNPQDMTYELYF
TRBD2	TRBV5-4	TRBJ2-5	-	TGTGCCACAGGGACTAGCTGGACCCTTAAGACCCAGTGCTTC	CATGTSWTLKTQCF
-	TRBV7-9	TRBJ2-2	-	TGTGCCAGCAGCTTAGTGGGAACTGACACCGGGGAGCTGTTTTTT	CASSLVGTDTGELFF
-	TRBV6-6	TRBJ2-7	once	TGTGCCAACAGTTATGAAGGCCAGGGTGGCGAGCAGTACTTC	CANSYEGQGGEQYF
-	TRBV5-1	TRBJ2-7	-	TGCGCCAGCAGCTTGGCGGCGGGGGCGACCTACGAGCAGTACTTC	CASSLAAGATYEQYF
-	TRBV7-9	TRBJ2-7	many	TGTGCCAGCAGCTTAGAAGGGGGGGCCGGGGAGCAGTACTTC	CASSLEGGAGEQYF
TRBD2	TRBV20-1	TRBJ2-3	-	TGCAGTGATAGCGATCGACTAGCGGGAGAAGATACGCAGTATTTT	CSDSDRLAGEDTQYF
-	TRBV11-2	TRBJ2-1	-	TGTGCCAGCAGCCCTTCTTGCGGGGGCCGTTATGAGCAGCTCTTC	CASSPSCGGRYEQLF
TRBD1	TRBV10-3	TRBJ1-2	-	TGTGCCATCAGTGAGTTGGGACAGTACTATGACTACACCTTC	CAISELGQYYDYTF
-	TRBV4-1	TRBJ1-4	-	TGCGCCAGCAGCCCACTCGGGATAGGGCCCGAAAGACTGTTTTTT	CASSPLGIGPERLFF
TRBD2	TRBV11-2	TRBJ2-1	few	TGTGTCAACAGCTTAGTTCGTGACGGGGGGGCCTCGAATGAGCTGTTCTTC	CVNSLVRDGGASNELFF
TRBD1	TRBV4-1	TRBJ2-1	many	TGCGCCAGCAGCCAAGATCTAAGGGGACAGGGATACAATGAGCAGTTCTTC	CASSQDLRGQGYNEQFF
-	TRBV11-3	TRBJ1-1	-	TGTGCCAGCAGTCGTACCTCCACTGAAGCTTTCTTT	CASSRTSTEAFF
-	TRBV7-2	TRBJ2-5	-	TGTGCCAGCAGCTTAAAGGGGCGCCAAGAGACCCAGTACTTC	CASSLKGRQETQYF
-	TRBV7-9	TRBJ1-2	-	TGTGCCAGCAGCCCCGAGCCCTATGGCTACACCTTC	CASSPEPYGYTF
-	TRBV30	TRBJ2-3	-	TGTGCCTGTAGTCACACAGATGCGCAGTATTTT	CACSHTDAQYF
-	TRBV4-2	TRBJ2-3	-	TGTGCCAGCAGCCAAGATGTCTCCGGGGTTAGCGCAACAGATACGCAGTATTTT	CASSQDVSGVSATDTQYF
-	TRBV4-1	TRBJ1-2	-	TGCGCCAGTAGCCAAACAGGGAATGGCTACATCTTC	CASSQTGNGYIF
-	TRBV10-2	TRBJ1-5	-	TGCGCCAGCAGTGATGGGGATCAGCCCCGGCATTTT	CASSDGDQPRHF
-	TRBV6-6	TRBJ1-1	many	TGTGCCAGCTTGTTGGGGCAGGGGACTAACACTGAAGCTTTCTTT	CASLLGQGTNTEAFF
-	TRBV10-2	TRBJ2-5	many	TGCGCCAGCAGTACCGGGGCGCAAGAGACCCAGTACTTC	CASSTGAQETQYF
-	TRBV7-8	TRBJ1-4	-	TGTGCCAGCAGCTTCGGGGGCGGGGACGGAAAACTGTTTTTT	CASSFGGGDGKLFF
TRBD1	TRBV5-1	TRBJ1-3	-	TGCGCCAACAGCTCAACAGGGGGCACGGGAAACACCATATATTTT	CANSSTGGTGNTIYF
TRBD1	TRBV7-8	TRBJ2-7	-	TGTGCCACCAGCCAAGCCAGGGGGAGCTCATACGAGCAGTACTTC	CATSQARGSSYEQYF
-	TRBV6-1	TRBJ1-6	-	TGTGCCAGCTCAAAGGACCTTAATCCACCCCTCCACTTT	CASSKDLNPPLHF
-	TRBV28	TRBJ1-4	few	TGTGCCAGCACCCTCCCCGGTCGTGAAAAACTGTTTTTT	CASTLPGREKLFF
-	TRBV4-2	TRBJ2-1	once	TGTGCCAGTAGCCAAAAAGAGGGGCTTAATGAGCAGTTCTTC	CASSQKEGLNEQFF
-	TRBV28	TRBJ2-1	many	TGTGCCAGCATTCTCACCAGCTCCTACAATGAGCAGTTCTTC	CASILTSSYNEQFF
TRBD2	TRBV12-3/TRBV12-4	TRBJ2-1	-	TGTGCCAGCAGATTCGGGGGGGGGTTCAATGAGCATTTCTTC	CASRFGGGFNEHFF
-	TRBV11-3	TRBJ2-1	-	TGTGCCAACAGCCCAGCGGGCCACGCTGTCAATGAGCAGTTCTTC	CANSPAGHAVNEQFF
-	TRBV29-1	TRBJ2-1	-	TGCAACGTTGTCACTAGGGAGTCCTACAATGAGCAGTTCTTC	CNVVTRESYNEQFF
TRBD1	TRBV4-1	TRBJ2-1	-	TGCGCCAGCAGCTACCGAGGACAGGGGTACAGTGAGCAGTTCTTC	CASSYRGQGYSEQFF
-	TRBV2	TRBJ2-1	many	TGTGCCAGCAGCGGGATGGGGATGGTAGCGGACTCCTACAATGAGCAGTTCTTC	CASSGMGMVADSYNEQFF
TRBD2	TRBV6-1	TRBJ2-2	-	TGTACCAGCAGTGAAGCGAGGACTAGCGGGGGGGCAACCAGGGAGCTGTTTTTT	CTSSEARTSGGATRELFF
-	TRBV28	TRBJ1-5	-	TGTGCCAGCAGTTTAGGGCAGGGATGTAGACAGCCTCAGCATTTT	CASSLGQGCRQPQHF
TRBD1	TRBV5-1	TRBJ2-7	many	TGCGCCAGCAGCCGGGACAGCATCGCCTACGAGCAGTACTTC	CASSRDSIAYEQYF
-	TRBV10-2	TRBJ2-7	-	TGCGCCGACTCCGGGGCCCCGAAAGGGCAGTACTTC	CADSGAPKGQYF
-	TRBV12-3/TRBV12-4	TRBJ2-7	-	TGTGCCAGGAGTTTGTCTGGGGGCGACTACGCGCAGTACTTC	CARSLSGGDYAQYF
TRBD2	TRBV5-4	TRBJ2-7	many	TGTGCCAGCAGCTTGGGAGGACTAGCGGGAGGAAACGAGCAGTACTTC	CASSLGGLAGGNEQYF
TRBD1	TRBV5-1	TRBJ2-1	-	TGCGCCAGCAGCCCTTCTTCCGGGACAGGATTCGGCAATGAGCAGTTCTTC	CASSPSSGTGFGNEQFF
-	TRBV7-9	TRBJ2-7	few	TGTACCAGCATGAGGGGCAACGAGCAGTACTTC	CTSMRGNEQYF
-	TRBV1	TRBJ2-7	few	TGCACCAGCAGCCCCCGAGAAAGGACAGGGGACTGCGAGCAGTACTTC	CTSSPRERTGDCEQYF